This T cell receptor (beta chain) derives from a study of neurological immune-mediated disorders. Study results and caveats: Private repertoires in all groups were suggested, as expanded clones shared no CDR3 amino acid sequences across subjects.

This clonotype was picked up many times. Its antigen is as yet unknown. Synthesis of cDNA was performed by 5'RACE using 10-nucleotide random UMIs. Over 190 million TCR-beta sequences, together covering 15-18 subjects, were produced by every individual sequencing run that was carried out. TCRdb processed the 5' RACE reads anew with MiXCR; each CDR3 protein has one entry. Here the sample spans roughly 31,000 distinct CDR3 sequences, under 6% being singletons. The receptor was isolated from a man aged 18 to 35 in good health. What was sequenced was PBMCs.

CDR3 amino acids: CASSFAAGSSYNEQFF. In DNA form, the CDR3 reads TGCGCCAGCAGCTTCGCTGCGGGGAGCTCCTACAATGAGCAGTTCTTC. The chain is built from TRBV5-1 and TRBJ2-1; possible D gene TRBD2, 6 bases. The V end was cut by 2 bases, the J end by 0 bases, with 12 bases between. The CDR3 totals 16 residues. Germline loops: CDR1 SGHRS, CDR2 YFSETQ.